Each of the 28 T cell receptor beta chains below was sequenced from the same sample in a study of regulatory T cells in long-lasting Graves disease. Indicated time point: newly diagnosed GD, antithyroid drugs for less than 3 months. The TCR library used RNA extracted from PBMCs. The authors built TCR beta libraries using iRepertoire HTBI primers and Arm-PCR of CDR3 regions. MiXCR, applied by TCRdb to the multiplex PCR reads, yields one record per CDR3 protein. The data contain more than 400,000 distinct CDR3 sequences, 15% to 20% of them seen just once; the ten biggest clones take up 9% to 15%. In addition, the sample was reused for a study of T cells in Graves' hyperthyroidism and ophthalmopathy.

Source: peripheral blood mononuclear cells (PBMCs), taken at new diagnosis, from a patient treated with antithyroid drugs. Every receptor here comes from a man between 35 and 55 years old with Graves disease.

This clonotype occurred many times. The chain has TRBV10-3 and TRBJ2-5; D may be TRBD2 (6 bases). With 0 bases removed from V and 5 bases from J, the gap between germline ends came to 13 bases. Per the germline V gene, CDR1 is ENHRY and CDR2 is SYGVKD. This CDR3 contains 15 residues. CDR3 DNA sequence: TGTGCCATCAGTGAGTCGGCGGGAAGGACGGAGACCCAGTACTTC. This translates into CAISESAGRTETQYF.

This clonotype showed up just a few times. This chain connects TRBV6-2 or TRBV6-3 to TRBJ2-3; maybe TRBD2 (5 bases). Germline V gene lookup returns CDR1 MNHEY and CDR2 SVGEGT. Trimming removed 5 bases at V and 5 bases at J, with 11 bases between. This CDR3 spans 13 amino acids. CDR3 loop: CASSDERGDTQYF. In DNA, the CDR3 is TGTGCCAGCAGTGACGAACGGGGAGATACGCAGTATTTT.

In this sample, this clonotype turned up many times. The chain combines TRBV7-3 with TRBJ2-2, with a weak D call TRBD1 (6 bases). There are 13 residues in the CDR3. V was trimmed by 4 bases and J by 7 bases, leaving 10 bases between them. Germline V gene sequence: CDR1 SGHTA, CDR2 FQGTGA. CDR3 region: CASSSGEIGELFF. CDR3 coding DNA: TGTGCCAGCAGCTCAGGGGAAATCGGGGAGCTGTTTTTT.

There are many counts of this clonotype. The chain uses TRBV29-1 and TRBJ2-1; the match to TRBD2 covers 9 bases. V lost 3 bases, J lost 3 bases, and 9 bases stayed unmatched. The germline V gene encodes CDR1 SQVTM and CDR2 ANQGSEA. This CDR3 comprises 16 residues. The CDR3 sequence is CSVDNSGSRDYNEQFF. CDR3 DNA: TGCAGCGTTGATAATAGCGGGAGCAGAGACTACAATGAGCAGTTCTTC.

Many counts were recorded for this clonotype. The J gene is TRBJ2-1, the V gene TRBV5-1; maybe TRBD1 (5 bases). The CDR3 consists of 15 residues. Per the germline V gene, CDR1 is SGHRS and CDR2 is YFSETQ. Trimming removed 4 bases from V and 1 base from J, with 12 bases in between. CDR3 sequence: CASSAQGYSYNEQFF. CDR3 sequence (DNA): TGCGCCAGCAGCGCTCAGGGATATTCCTACAATGAGCAGTTCTTC.

The chain recombines TRBV10-3 with TRBJ2-2; a possible D gene is TRBD1 (5 bases). Deletions cut 5 bases from V and 2 bases from J, with 12 bases between. Germline loops: CDR1 ENHRY, CDR2 SYGVKD. The CDR3 length is 15 residues. The CDR3 reads CAISIAGINTGELFF. CDR3 bases: TGTGCCATCAGTATAGCAGGGATCAACACCGGGGAGCTGTTTTTT.

This clonotype was seen ten or more times. The rearrangement joins TRBV29-1 to TRBJ1-1; D may be TRBD1 (5 bases). Germline-derived CDR1 and CDR2 are SQVTM and ANQGSEA. V shed 6 bases and J shed 5 bases, with 16 bases lying between them. The CDR3 length is 13 residues. For the CDR3, the DNA is TGCAGCGTCAGGGTAGTGGGGAGGACTGAAGCTTTCTTT. Its protein is CSVRVVGRTEAFF.

At least ten counts were recorded for this clonotype. This chain joins TRBV3-1 and TRBJ1-2; weak D call: TRBD1 (6 bases). V was cut by 3 bases and J by 4 bases, with 15 bases left in between. Looked up from germline, CDR1 is LGHDT and CDR2 is YNNKEL (reference sequence). This CDR3 has 15 amino acids. DNA for the CDR3: TGTGCCAGCAGCCACCGCGGGGGCAAAAGCTATGGCTACACCTTC. As protein: CASSHRGGKSYGYTF. The entire variable domain, with the rest obtained from reference TRBV3-1 and TRBJ1-2, is as follows: DTAVSQTPKYLVTQMGNDKSIKCEQNLGHDTMYWYKQDSKKFLKIMFSYNNKELIINETVPNRFSPKSPDKAHLNLHINSLELGDSAVYFCASSHRGGKSYGYTFGSGTRLTVV.

This clonotype has a count of ten or more. The chain couples TRBV28 to TRBJ2-7; D not resolved. V gave up 7 bases and J gave up 2 bases, with 9 bases separating them. The CDR3 extends over 12 amino acids. Germline assignment: CDR1 MDHEN and CDR2 SYDVKM. CDR3 in amino acids: CASTQGTYEQYF. CDR3 nucleotides: TGTGCCAGCACCCAAGGGACCTACGAGCAGTACTTC.

V usage is TRBV7-9 and J usage is TRBJ2-2, with a tentative D call TRBD1 (6 bases). CDR3 length: 16 residues. Trimming took 6 bases from V and 0 from J, leaving 14 bases between them. Germline CDR1 and CDR2: SEHNR and FQNEAQ (reference sequence). The CDR3 bases are TGTGCCAGCAGAAGCCGGGACACCGCGAACACCGGGGAGCTGTTTTTT. This sequence encodes CASRSRDTANTGELFF.

This clonotype was seen at least ten times. V is TRBV29-1 and J is TRBJ1-1, with 7 nucleotides matching TRBD1. Unmatched junction bases numbered 5, after V lost 7 bases and J lost 0 bases. Per the germline V gene, CDR1 is SQVTM and CDR2 is ANQGSEA. The CDR3 is made up of 13 amino acids. The CDR3 here is CSASGQLNTEAFF. In DNA form, the CDR3 reads TGCAGCGCTTCGGGACAGTTGAACACTGAAGCTTTCTTT.

This clonotype was counted at least ten times. The CDR3 reads CASSSAGQNYGYTF. The CDR3 DNA reads as TGCGCCAGCAGCTCGGCTGGGCAGAACTATGGCTACACCTTC. V gene TRBV5-1 combines with J gene TRBJ1-2; D is unclear. Germline V gives CDR1 SGHRS, CDR2 YFSETQ. CDR3 length: 14 residues. Deletions cut 3 bases from V and 2 bases from J, with 11 bases between.

This chain uses TRBV9 with TRBJ1-1; TRBD1 might be the D (5 bases). Germline lookup yields CDR1 SGDLS and CDR2 YYNGEE. V gave up 7 bases and J gave up 1 base, with 11 bases separating them. This CDR3 spans 13 amino acids. CDR3 DNA: TGTGCCAGCTCAGACAGACCGAACACTGAAGCTTTCTTT. The encoded protein is CASSDRPNTEAFF.

This rearrangement joins TRBV20-1 to TRBJ1-4; 10 bases align to TRBD1. V was clipped by 3 bases and J by 7 bases; unmatched bases: 14. Germline lookup yields CDR1 DFQATT and CDR2 SNEGSKA (reference sequence). The CDR3 length is 17 residues. CDR3 nucleotides: TGCAGTGCTAGTGAAGCGACGGGACAGGGGTTTTTTGAAAAACTGTTTTTT. Protein sequence: CSASEATGQGFFEKLFF.

This clonotype was recorded many times. The chain links TRBV28 to TRBJ1-5; 9 bases are shared with TRBD1. This CDR3 has 17 residues. Germline-derived CDR1 and CDR2 are MDHEN and SYDVKM. J was trimmed by 1 base and V by 6 bases; bases with no gene match: 10. The CDR3 coding sequence is TGTGCCAGCAGCCCACTGGGACAGGGTCCAAGCAATCAGCCCCAGCATTTT. It is translated as CASSPLGQGPSNQPQHF.

In this sample, this clonotype turned up many times. This chain connects TRBV2 to TRBJ1-1; D is ambiguous. The CDR3 has 13 residues. Per germline, CDR1 SNHLY and CDR2 FYNNEI. Trimming removed 2 bases at V and 3 bases at J, with 7 bases between. For the CDR3, the DNA is TGTGCCAGCAGTGAACCAGAGGACACTGAAGCTTTCTTT. As protein: CASSEPEDTEAFF.

About this clonotype: One base separates it from a far larger clone, so it is likely a read error. The J gene is TRBJ2-3, the V gene TRBV2, with a possible D match to TRBD1 (5 bases). The CDR3 loop spans 13 amino acids. Germline loops: CDR1 SNHLY, CDR2 FYNNEI. This CDR3 is CASSDQGPYEQHF. In DNA, the CDR3 is TGTGCCAGCAGTGATCAGGGCCCCTACGAGCAGCACTTC.

The V gene is TRBV2, the J gene TRBJ2-1; no clear D gene. Per germline, CDR1 SNHLY and CDR2 FYNNEI. The germline V and J ends were trimmed by 1 base and 8 bases, with 6 bases remaining between them. This CDR3 is 12 amino acids long. As DNA, the CDR3 is TGTGCCAGCAGTGAAGAACCTTATGAGCAGTTCTTC. It translates to CASSEEPYEQFF.

This clonotype was seen only a few times. The chain carries TRBV28 and TRBJ2-1; D is uncertain. The ends were cut back, 10 bases at V and 2 bases at J, with 18 bases in the middle. This CDR3 contains 15 residues. In germline, CDR1 is MDHEN, CDR2 SYDVKM. CDR3 nucleotides: TGTGCCAACTCCGTCCACGATAGGCCCTACAATGAGCAGTTCTTC. Protein: CANSVHDRPYNEQFF.

This clonotype was found many times. The V call is TRBV20-1, the J call TRBJ2-5, with D unresolved. The CDR3 sequence is 14 residues long. Germline V CDR1 and CDR2: DFQATT, SNEGSKA (reference sequence). V shed 7 bases and J shed 5 bases, with 20 bases lying between them. CDR3 region: CSGVPLQRRETQYF. In DNA, the CDR3 is TGCAGTGGCGTACCCCTCCAACGTCGGGAGACCCAGTACTTC.

This clonotype has at least ten counts. J is TRBJ1-1 and V is TRBV28; 7 bases agree with TRBD1. This CDR3 is 15 amino acids long. Per germline, CDR1 MDHEN and CDR2 SYDVKM. V lost 5 bases to trimming and J lost 4 bases; unmatched junction nucleotides: 10. Here the CDR3 reads CASSLIPDRATEAFF. CDR3 nucleotides: TGTGCCAGCAGTCTCATCCCAGACAGGGCCACTGAAGCTTTCTTT.

This clonotype was detected many times. This chain joins TRBV27 and TRBJ1-5; D is undetermined. The V end was cut by 3 bases, the J end by 5 bases, with 5 bases between. Germline assignment: CDR1 MNHEY and CDR2 SMNVEV (reference sequence). The CDR3 is made up of 12 amino acids. CDR3 sequence (DNA): TGTGCCAGCAGTTTTCGGGATCAGCCCCAGCATTTT. This gives the protein CASSFRDQPQHF.

This clonotype was seen repeatedly, ten times or more. The rearrangement joins TRBV28 to TRBJ1-2; 10 bases fit TRBD1. Per the germline V gene, CDR1 is MDHEN and CDR2 is SYDVKM. The ends lost 5 bases at V and 4 bases at J; junction bases unmatched: 7. This CDR3 is built from 15 residues. Written as DNA, the CDR3 is TGTGCCAGCAGTCGCCGGGACAGGGGTAGCTATGGCTACACCTTC. As protein: CASSRRDRGSYGYTF.

This clonotype was counted between two and nine times. V gene TRBV9 combines with J gene TRBJ1-2; TRBD1 matches at 9 bases. The germline V gene has CDR1 SGDLS and CDR2 YYNGEE. The CDR3 covers 12 residues. The J segment lost 7 bases and the V segment lost 5 bases, leaving 3 bases of the junction unmatched. The CDR3 region is CASRQGAFGYTF. The CDR3 DNA sequence: TGTGCCAGCAGACAGGGGGCCTTTGGCTACACCTTC. The full variable domain, with the rest looked up from reference TRBV9 and TRBJ1-2, is DSGVTQTPKHLITATGQRVTLRCSPRSGDLSVYWYQQSLDQGLQFLIQYYNGEERAKGNILERFSAQQFPDLHSELNLSSLELGDSALYFCASRQGAFGYTFGSGTRLTVV.

The CDR3 is CASSLAPRTGLRVMQYF. CDR3 DNA: TGTGCCAGCAGCTTGGCACCCAGGACAGGGTTAAGGGTGATGCAGTACTTC. This rearrangement joins TRBV5-6 to TRBJ2-7; 8 bases agree with TRBD1. This CDR3 is built from 17 residues. V lost 0 bases and J lost 9; bases outside the gene matches: 17. From germline, CDR1 is SGHDT and CDR2 YYEEEE.

This sequence joins TRBV27 and TRBJ1-2, with TRBD1 matching 10 bases. The CDR3 covers 16 residues. V shed 7 bases and J 0 bases; nucleotides not matched to a gene: 8. Germline V CDR1 and CDR2: MNHEY, SMNVEV (reference sequence). The CDR3 region has the DNA TGTGCCAGCAAGCTGACAGGGGGCGCGTCTAACTATGGCTACACCTTC. Translating it yields CASKLTGGASNYGYTF.

This sequence joins TRBV7-9 and TRBJ2-1; 7 nucleotides align to TRBD2. The CDR3 length is 15 residues. Germline V CDR1 and CDR2: SEHNR, FQNEAQ (reference sequence). Trimming removed 5 bases from V and 8 bases from J; junction bases left unmatched: 12. DNA for the CDR3: TGTGCCAGCAGCAAATGGACTGGCGGGAGTGATGAGCAGTTCTTC. Its protein product is CASSKWTGGSDEQFF.

This clonotype was detected ten times or more. The CDR3 sequence is CATSDWETGYNEQFF. CDR3 in DNA: TGTGCCACCAGTGATTGGGAAACAGGGTACAATGAGCAGTTCTTC. The chain is built from TRBV24-1 and TRBJ2-1; TRBD1 is a possible D gene (6 bases). CDR3 length: 15 residues. Germline V gives CDR1 KGHDR, CDR2 SFDVKD. Trimming pared 2 bases from V and 4 bases from J, leaving 11 bases between.